This TCR beta chain was captured by sequencing in a study of OX40 agonist ivuxolimab in advanced cancers. Describing the broader study: The costimulatory receptor OX40 (CD134) was targeted by ivuxolimab, a fully human IgG2 agonistic monoclonal antibody. Partial responses occurred in three dose-escalation patients, of whom one had hepatocellular carcinoma and two had cutaneous melanoma. The paper describes the monotherapy dose-escalation part (N ≈ 50 patients) of the phase I trial of ivuxolimab. The dose-escalation cohort was about 83% male with a mean age of about 60 years, ranging from about 23 to 85. Prior anti-PD-1, anti-PD-L1 or anti-CTLA-4 therapy was permitted, and about two fifths of dose-escalation patients had received checkpoint inhibitors. Of the approximately 50 dose-escalation patients, hepatocellular carcinoma was present in about 19, melanoma in roughly 15, renal cell carcinoma in 9 and head and neck cancer in 9. The point of sequencing TCRbeta in the periphery was to test whether ivuxolimab changed TCR sequence diversity and drove clonal T-cell expansion. Intravenous ivuxolimab was administered to patients every 2 weeks at six dose levels: 0.01, 0.1, 0.3, 1.5, 3 and 10 mg/kg.

Paper-wide results and their limitations: At doses from 0.1 to 3.0 mg/kg, clonal expansion was seen in both CD4+ and CD8+ blood T cells between baseline and week 6. After ivuxolimab, CD8+ T cells had more expanded clones than CD4+ T cells on average. Low levels of normalized T-cell clonal expansion were also shown by some nonresponding patients. In the 0.1-3.0 mg/kg groups, partial responders had among the lowest normalized peripheral clonal expansion, particularly in CD8+ T cells. The antigen specificity of the clonally expanded peripheral T cells was not determined.

With respect to this clone: Its antigen is unknown. Base-call qualities are not available, and no considerably larger clone is one nucleotide away.

The trial excluded patients who had a history of autoimmune disease or who were on systemic immunosuppression. Peripheral blood for TCR sequencing was collected from all dose cohorts at baseline, on cycle 4 day 1, and on cycle 7 day 1. The samples were drawn from a first-in-human, open-label, multicenter phase I dose-escalation trial of ivuxolimab. The trial enrolled adults with locally advanced or metastatic head and neck squamous cell, hepatocellular, melanoma or renal cell carcinoma. Before TCR sequencing, CD4+ and CD8+ T cells were separately sorted from peripheral blood. To sequence the TCRbeta CDR3 region, genomic DNA was isolated from the sorted cells. TCRbeta CDR3 regions were sequenced using the immunoSEQ Assay. The table was pulled from immuneACCESS by TCRdb, which kept in-frame rearrangements only. Such tables lose some clones; where checked, under half of the loss comes from unresolved V genes, and the rest has no known cause. The sample table shows around 67,000 clones, and more than 75% are seen once. The ten most abundant clones make up 2% to 2.5% of the sample.

Trimmed from V: 5 bases; trimmed from J: 7 bases; junction bases lacking a gene match: 11. The CDR3 goes from the cysteine to the phenylalanine over 15 residues. CDR3 DNA is the only sequence kept; it has 45 bases, read in frame from the first base. The germline V gene sets CDR1 to MDHEN and CDR2 to SYDVKM. This TCR derives from an adult with an advanced solid tumor such as melanoma, head and neck, liver or kidney cancer. The input for sequencing was CD4+ or CD8+ T cells sorted from blood, taken in a trial of the OX40 agonist ivuxolimab. The chain joins TRBV28 to TRBJ1-2, and TRBD1 matches 9 of the central bases. Here is the DNA: TGTGCCAGCAGTCACGGACAGGGGAACGTGCTTGGCTACACCTTC. Its protein reads: CASSHGQGNVLGYTF.